This T cell receptor beta chain was recorded in a study of blood T cell repertoires in COVID-19. Assay: immunoSEQ multiplex PCR; the TCRdb copy retains only in-frame clones and omits some. Here the sample spans about 330,000 clones, around 80% being singletons. V lost 9 bases and J lost 1; bases outside the gene matches: 8. The CDR3 length is 15 residues. CDR1 ENHRY and CDR2 SYGVKD come from the germline V gene. The chain is built from TRBV10-3 and TRBJ2-2; 7 bases fit TRBD2. The material sequenced was peripheral blood. This clonotype was obtained from a woman between 50 and 59 years old with acute or convalescent COVID-19. The CDR3 nucleotides are TGTGCCATGCGTTCGACTAGCCTGAACACCGGGGAGCTGTTTTTT. Translating gives CAMRSTSLNTGELFF.